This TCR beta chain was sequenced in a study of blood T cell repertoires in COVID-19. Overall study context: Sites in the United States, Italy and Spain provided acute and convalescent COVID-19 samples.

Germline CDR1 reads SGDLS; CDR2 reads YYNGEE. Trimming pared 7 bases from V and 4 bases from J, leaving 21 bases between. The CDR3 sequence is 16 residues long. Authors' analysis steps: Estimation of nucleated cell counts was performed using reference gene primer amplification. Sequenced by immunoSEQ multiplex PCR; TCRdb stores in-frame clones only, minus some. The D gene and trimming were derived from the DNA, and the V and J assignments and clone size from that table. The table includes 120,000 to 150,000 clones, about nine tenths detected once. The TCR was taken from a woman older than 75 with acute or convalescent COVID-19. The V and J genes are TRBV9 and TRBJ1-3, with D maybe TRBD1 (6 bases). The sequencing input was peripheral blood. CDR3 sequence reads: CASSTGGRGEGNTIYF. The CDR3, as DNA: TGTGCCAGCTCCACGGGGGGCAGGGGTGAAGGAAACACCATATATTTT.